This T cell receptor (beta chain) came from a study of beta chain features in type 1 diabetes. Findings of the study overall: A potential PCR bias toward shorter templates would be equal in patient and control samples. Shortening of TCRB CDR3s, moderate but significant, appeared in all four CD4+ subsets of Type 1 diabetes patients. Whether HLA type influences TCRB rearrangement remained unresolved here. Fewer insertions but more deletions were seen at VDJ junctions in type 1 diabetes patients.

This clone was recorded only once. Antigen unknown. The J segment lost 8 bases and the V segment lost 1 base, leaving 8 bases of the junction unmatched. The germline V gene encodes CDR1 SGHVS and CDR2 FNYEAQ. This CDR3 has 16 amino acids. Every bit of the isolated RNA underwent reverse transcription, so sequencing read expressed TCRB transcripts. Assay used: immunoSEQ multiplex PCR; TCRdb lists only in-frame clones, some missing. The sample has about 16,000 clones, approximately 55% seen once. The genes are TRBV7-6 and TRBJ2-2, with TRBD2 matching over 9 bases. The receptor comes from a woman under 30 in good health. Sequencing was done on a sample of stem cell memory CD4+ T cells from blood. The CDR3 nucleotides are TGTGCCAGCAGCTTAGGAGCTAGCGGGACTAAAGGGGAGCTGTTTTTT. Protein: CASSLGASGTKGELFF.